Shown below are 22 T cell receptor beta chains from a single sample sequenced in a study of a mutant IDH1 vaccine in newly diagnosed glioma. This table comes from immunoSEQ multiplex PCR, and its TCRdb copy is limited to in-frame clones, with some not included. The sample holds about 32,000 clones, 60% to 80% seen once. These receptors' antigens are unknown. Time point indicated: week 35, safety follow-up. With topical imiquimod, each dose of the vaccine consisted of 300 ug of mutant IDH1 20-mer peptide. Source: PBMCs, taken from a glioma patient whose treatment included an IDH1 peptide vaccine. These receptors were taken from a woman in her 30s with glioma. Some clones in this sample may be carry-over from other donors' samples.

The J gene is TRBJ2-2, the V gene TRBV2; perhaps TRBD1 as D (6 bases). V lost 7 bases, J lost 7 bases, and 13 bases lay in between. Per the germline V gene, CDR1 is SNHLY and CDR2 is FYNNEI. The CDR3 contains 13 residues. The CDR3: CASTVEGGGELFF. The CDR3 coding sequence is TGTGCCAGCACCGTAGAAGGGGGCGGGGAGCTGTTTTTT.

CDR3 protein: CASSSGLAGGNNEQFF. As DNA, the CDR3 is TGCGCCAGCAGCTCGGGACTAGCGGGAGGCAACAATGAGCAGTTCTTC. This chain joins TRBV5-1 and TRBJ2-1; TRBD2 matches 15 bases. Trimming took 3 bases from V and 5 from J; bases not matched to a gene: 3. Germline V CDR1 and CDR2: SGHRS, YFSETQ. This CDR3 is built from 16 residues.

The V and J genes are TRBV5-4 and TRBJ1-1, with 11 bases that match TRBD1. With 4 bases clipped from V and 3 bases from J, the junction kept 2 bases outside the gene matches. The CDR3 is 14 residues long. Germline CDR1 is SGHNT and CDR2 is YYREEE (reference sequence). The CDR3 here is CASSRGQGDTEAFF. The DNA for the CDR3 is TGTGCCAGCAGCCGGGGACAGGGGGACACTGAAGCTTTCTTT.

The J gene is TRBJ2-7, the V gene TRBV14, with 10 bases that match TRBD1. Per the germline V gene, CDR1 is SGHDN and CDR2 is FVKESK. V was pared by 3 bases and J by 6 bases, with 11 bases of the junction left unmatched. The length of the CDR3 is 16 residues. Written as DNA, the CDR3 is TGTGCCAGCAGCCATCCCGGGACAGGGGAAAAAGGCGAGCAGTACTTC. Amino acid sequence: CASSHPGTGEKGEQYF.

V usage is TRBV19 and J usage is TRBJ2-5, with a weak D call TRBD2 (6 bases). The CDR3 length is 16 residues. V shed 1 base and J shed 4 bases, with 16 bases lying between them. The germline V gene encodes CDR1 LNHDA and CDR2 SQIVND (reference sequence). CDR3 in DNA: TGTGCCAGTAGTATAGGGGACTTCAAGCTGGGAGAGACCCAGTACTTC. It specifies CASSIGDFKLGETQYF.

This chain joins TRBV7-2 and TRBJ2-2; tentatively, D is TRBD2 (6 bases). This CDR3 has 15 residues. The germline CDR1 and CDR2 sequences are SGHTA and FQGNSA. V was trimmed by 8 bases and J by 6 bases, leaving 19 bases between them. The CDR3 is CASPKIGSRAGELFF. CDR3 coding DNA: TGTGCCAGCCCAAAGATCGGGAGTAGGGCCGGGGAGCTGTTTTTT.

The rearrangement uses TRBV6-6 and TRBJ2-5; D is unclear. Trimming shortened V by 2 bases and J by 1 base, and 5 bases separated the two germline ends. Germline CDR1 is MNHNY and CDR2 is SVGAGI (reference sequence). This CDR3 region has 13 residues. The CDR3 reads CASSYGRQETQYF. CDR3 coding DNA: TGTGCCAGCAGTTACGGGCGCCAAGAGACCCAGTACTTC.

The rearrangement joins TRBV23-1 to TRBJ2-2, with D hard to call. TRBV23-1 is an ORF; its function is uncertain. V lost 2 bases, J lost 1 base, and 11 bases lay in between. The CDR3 has 16 residues. This CDR3 is CASSQADPMNTGELFF. CDR3 DNA: TGCGCCAGCAGTCAAGCGGACCCCATGAACACCGGGGAGCTGTTTTTT.

The rearrangement uses TRBV4-1 and TRBJ2-1; D assignment may be TRBD1 or TRBD2 (6 bases each). Germline CDR1 is MGHRA and CDR2 is YSYEKL. The CDR3 contains 17 residues. V was clipped by 0 bases and J by 2 bases, with 14 bases between them. The CDR3 coding sequence is TGCGCCAGCAGCCAAGAAGGATTGGGGGGCGCCTACAATGAGCAGTTCTTC. Protein product: CASSQEGLGGAYNEQFF.

Details on this clone: Mismatch with germline at one junction end may stem from a read error. The CDR3 nucleotides are TGTGCCAGCAGTAACTCGACCCGAGGGCAGTTCTTC. This gives the protein CASSNSTRGQFF. The chain couples TRBV6-5 to TRBJ2-1; D gene uncertain. Germline values: CDR1 MNHEY, CDR2 SVGAGI. The CDR3 is 12 residues long.

The chain recombines TRBV6-1 with TRBJ1-4; unclear D gene. V dropped 2 bases and J dropped 3 bases, with 10 bases sitting between them. Germline V lookup: CDR1 MNHNS, CDR2 SASEGT. The CDR3 is made up of 15 amino acids. CDR3 amino acids: CASSEWEEANEKLFF. CDR3 in DNA: TGTGCCAGCAGTGAATGGGAGGAAGCTAATGAAAAACTGTTTTTT.

This chain uses TRBV18 with TRBJ2-2, with D unclear. The V end was cut by 3 bases, the J end by 6 bases, with 5 bases between. This CDR3 has 12 residues. Germline CDR1 and CDR2: KGHSH and LQKENI. The CDR3: CASSPGSGELFF. In DNA form, the CDR3 reads TGTGCCAGCTCACCGGGTTCCGGGGAGCTGTTTTTT.

The chain has TRBV25-1 and TRBJ1-2, with no clear D. Germline CDR1 reads MGHDK; CDR2 reads SYGVNS. V was cut by 3 bases and J by 7 bases, with 12 bases left in between. CDR3 size: 13 residues. The CDR3 here is CASSDTPQGGYTF. CDR3 in DNA: TGTGCCAGCAGTGATACCCCACAAGGTGGCTACACCTTC.

V is TRBV5-1 and J is TRBJ1-5; TRBD1 is a possible D gene (5 bases). This CDR3 has 15 amino acids. V was trimmed by 3 bases and J by 0 bases, leaving 10 bases between them. In germline, CDR1 is SGHRS, CDR2 YFSETQ. DNA for the CDR3: TGCGCCAGCAGCTCCGAGGGGTCTAGCAATCAGCCCCAGCATTTT. Encoded protein: CASSSEGSSNQPQHF.

The chain links TRBV2 to TRBJ2-7; maybe TRBD2 (7 bases). The V gene lost 4 bases and the J gene lost 4 bases, with 11 bases spanning the gap. CDR3 length: 13 residues. CDR1 SNHLY and CDR2 FYNNEI come from the germline V gene. CDR3 amino acids: CASSGEGEYEQYF. The CDR3, as DNA: TGTGCCAGCAGTGGGGAGGGGGAGTACGAGCAGTACTTC.

The V gene is TRBV18, the J gene TRBJ2-7; no firm D call. There are 14 residues in the CDR3. Trimming cost V 0 bases and J 4 bases, with 10 bases left between them. Looked up from germline, CDR1 is KGHSH and CDR2 is LQKENI. The CDR3 reads CASSPPTDRYEQYF. CDR3 coding DNA: TGTGCCAGCTCACCACCCACAGACCGATACGAGCAGTACTTC.

V usage is TRBV30 and J usage is TRBJ2-1; tentative D call: TRBD2 (5 bases). The germline gives CDR1 GTSNPN, CDR2 SVGIG (reference sequence). Between the trimmed V and J ends, which lost 4 bases and 7 bases, there was a span of 14 bases. The CDR3 runs 13 residues. DNA of the CDR3: TGTGCCTGGATTCGGGGAAGCGGTAATGAGCAGTTCTTC. The encoded protein is CAWIRGSGNEQFF.

The rearrangement uses TRBV11-2 and TRBJ2-1, with D perhaps matching TRBD2 (5 bases). Deletions cut 0 bases from V and 6 bases from J, with 9 bases between. The CDR3 has 14 amino acids. The V gene's germline CDR1 is SGHAT and CDR2 FQNNGV. CDR3 sequence: CASSLDWRLNEQFF. The CDR3 DNA follows: TGTGCCAGCAGCTTAGATTGGAGGCTCAATGAGCAGTTCTTC.

This clone is judged medium-sized. The J gene is TRBJ1-2, the V gene TRBV25-1, with D tentatively TRBD1 (5 bases). CDR1 and CDR2 from the germline V gene are MGHDK and SYGVNS. This CDR3 has 13 residues. The germline V and J ends were trimmed by 5 bases and 4 bases, with 11 bases remaining between them. As DNA, the CDR3 is TGTGCCAGCAGTTCAGAGGGACTCTATGGCTACACCTTC. This encodes CASSSEGLYGYTF.

The rearrangement joins TRBV19 to TRBJ1-3; TRBD1 matches at 7 bases. Germline lookup yields CDR1 LNHDA and CDR2 SQIVND (reference sequence). The CDR3 totals 13 residues. The ends lost 4 bases at V and 4 bases at J; junction bases unmatched: 1. CDR3 region: CASSTGQGNTIYF. The CDR3 DNA reads TGTGCCAGTAGTACGGGACAGGGAAACACCATATATTTT.

This clone was picked up one time. The chain carries TRBV15 and TRBJ2-3; 9 nucleotides agree with TRBD2. This CDR3 comprises 18 residues. The germline CDR1 and CDR2 sequences are LNHNV and YYDKDF (reference sequence). The trim removed 0 bases at V and 0 bases at J, leaving 7 bases unmatched. The CDR3 DNA follows: TGTGCCACCAGCAGAGATTTTTTGCGGGAGGGGAGCACAGATACGCAGTATTTT. It specifies CATSRDFLREGSTDTQYF. Drawing the rest from reference TRBV15 and TRBJ2-3, the complete variable domain is DAMVIQNPRYQVTQFGKPVTLSCSQTLNHNVMYWYQQKSSQAPKLLFHYYDKDFNNEADTPDNFQSRRPNTSFCFLDIRSPGLGDTAMYLCATSRDFLREGSTDTQYFGPGTRLTVL.

V usage is TRBV29-1 and J usage is TRBJ2-3, with 9 bases matching TRBD2. This CDR3 region has 14 residues. The V gene end was trimmed by 1 base and the J gene end by 5 bases; junction bases not matched to a gene: 4. The germline CDR1 and CDR2 sequences are SQVTM and ANQGSEA. The CDR3 sequence is CSVEVGLAVDTQYF. The CDR3 bases are TGCAGCGTTGAAGTGGGACTAGCAGTAGATACGCAGTATTTT.